These T cell receptor beta chains were read from a single sample in a study of neurological immune-mediated disorders. Each CDR3 protein is one row after TCRdb ran MiXCR on the 5' RACE reads. There are tens of thousands of distinct CDR3 sequences in the sample; about 4.5% occur only once, and approximately 5.8% lies in the top ten. Material for sequencing was PBMCs. These receptors were collected from a woman aged 60-75 years with multiple sclerosis. Each CDR3 is given with its conserved first and last residue. The D gene is left open where the match is weak. Only part of the rows carry a size: once, few, many, or a class if the clone is expanded.

j_call v_call d_call clone_size cdr3_aa cdr3_nt
TRBJ1-3 TRBV20-1 NA many CSARTGNTIYF TGCAGTGCACGGACCGGAAACACCATATATTTT
TRBJ1-2 TRBV5-1 TRBD1 many CASSVSGTGNGYTF TGCGCCAGCAGCGTTTCCGGGACAGGGAACGGCTACACCTTC
TRBJ1-2 TRBV5-1 NA many CASSLGRTNYGYTF TGCGCCAGCAGCTTGGGCAGAACTAACTATGGCTACACCTTC
TRBJ1-1 TRBV10-2 NA many CASSPSRENTEAFF TGCGCCAGCAGTCCGAGCAGGGAGAACACTGAAGCTTTCTTT
TRBJ1-2 TRBV19 NA many CASSIDRRLGYTF TGTGCCAGTAGTATAGATCGGCGGCTTGGCTACACCTTC
TRBJ2-1 TRBV5-1 NA many CASTLEGSYNEQFF TGCGCCAGCACCCTAGAGGGCTCCTACAATGAGCAGTTCTTC
TRBJ2-1 TRBV20-1 TRBD2 many CSARDYWTSGGDNEQFF TGCAGTGCTAGAGATTATTGGACTAGCGGGGGGGACAATGAGCAGTTCTTC
TRBJ2-1 TRBV12-3/TRBV12-4 TRBD1 few CASSRGQPGNEQFF TGTGCCAGCAGCCGGGGACAGCCGGGAAATGAGCAGTTCTTC
TRBJ2-4 TRBV5-1 NA many CASSLARWNIQYF TGCGCCAGCAGCTTGGCTAGATGGAACATTCAGTACTTC
TRBJ2-5 TRBV24-1 NA many CATSDARGAGETQYF TGTGCCACCAGTGATGCCCGGGGGGCTGGGGAGACCCAGTACTTC
TRBJ2-3 TRBV27 TRBD2 many CASRLAGGLDTQYF TGTGCCAGCAGACTAGCGGGGGGGCTTGATACGCAGTATTTT
TRBJ2-5 TRBV10-1 NA NA CASSSSTLQETQYF TGCGCCAGCAGCTCATCTACCCTCCAAGAGACCCAGTACTTC
TRBJ1-1 TRBV20-1 NA many CSATQMNTEAFF TGCAGTGCTACACAGATGAACACTGAAGCTTTCTTT
TRBJ1-6 TRBV20-1 NA many CSAYRVRDNSPLHF TGCAGTGCGTACCGGGTCCGAGATAATTCACCCCTCCACTTT
TRBJ2-7 TRBV12-3/TRBV12-4 NA few CASSFGGRSSYEQYF TGTGCCAGCAGTTTTGGGGGACGGAGCTCCTACGAGCAGTACTTC
TRBJ1-1 TRBV5-5 NA many CASSSTGGRSNTEAFF TGTGCCAGCAGCTCAACCGGGGGCAGAAGTAACACTGAAGCTTTCTTT
TRBJ2-1 TRBV20-1 TRBD2 NA CRPSGEWYNEQFF TGCAGGCCTAGCGGGGAGTGGTACAATGAGCAGTTCTTC
TRBJ1-1 TRBV20-1 NA many CSARGSRNTEAFF TGCAGTGCTAGAGGATCGCGGAACACTGAAGCTTTCTTT
TRBJ1-1 TRBV27 TRBD1 NA CASSLLLTGLVTEAFF TGTGCCAGCAGTTTACTTCTGACAGGGTTGGTAACTGAAGCTTTCTTT
TRBJ1-2 TRBV20-1 NA many CSARDRKGANYGYTF TGCAGTGCTAGAGATCGTAAGGGAGCTAACTATGGCTACACCTTC
TRBJ2-7 TRBV28 TRBD1 many CASSLDRVLEEQYF TGTGCCAGCAGTTTGGACAGGGTGCTGGAAGAGCAGTACTTC
TRBJ1-3 TRBV15 TRBD1 many CATRDRGVLTAIYF TGTGCCACCCGGGACAGGGGAGTTCTTACCGCCATATATTTT
TRBJ2-3 TRBV5-6 TRBD2 many CASSSLAVPGDTQYF TGTGCCAGCAGCTCGCTAGCGGTTCCGGGGGATACGCAGTATTTT
TRBJ1-5 TRBV20-1 NA many CSAKPLSNQPQHF TGCAGTGCTAAGCCTCTAAGCAATCAGCCCCAGCATTTT
TRBJ1-1 TRBV7-2 TRBD1 many CASSKVGQGAMNTEAFF TGTGCCAGCAGTAAAGTTGGACAGGGGGCGATGAACACTGAAGCTTTCTTT
TRBJ1-6 TRBV6-5 NA many CASREEEVSPLHF TGTGCCAGCAGGGAAGAGGAGGTGTCACCCCTCCACTTT
TRBJ2-3 TRBV5-1 NA many CASSPRDTSTDTQYF TGCGCCAGCAGCCCACGGGACACCTCCACAGATACGCAGTATTTT
TRBJ2-1 TRBV2 NA many CASIGLGHEQFF TGTGCCAGCATAGGGCTGGGGCATGAGCAGTTCTTC
TRBJ2-7 TRBV29-1 NA many CSVATVLSEQYF TGCAGCGTTGCGACAGTTCTCTCCGAGCAGTACTTC
TRBJ1-1 TRBV12-3/TRBV12-4 TRBD1 many CASSPGQVNTEAFF TGTGCCAGCAGCCCCGGACAGGTGAACACTGAAGCTTTCTTT
TRBJ1-1 TRBV5-1 NA many CASSLRRATEAFF TGCGCCAGCAGCCTTCGGAGGGCCACTGAAGCTTTCTTT
TRBJ1-2 TRBV27 NA many CASGLSPGRNYGYTF TGTGCCAGCGGCCTTTCCCCGGGACGGAACTATGGCTACACCTTC
TRBJ2-7 TRBV7-8 TRBD1 many CASNTRGQGLYEQYF TGTGCCAGCAACACCCGGGGACAGGGACTTTACGAGCAGTACTTC
TRBJ1-1 TRBV5-5 TRBD1 many CASSTRTGVTEAFF TGTGCCAGCAGCACCCGGACAGGGGTTACTGAAGCTTTCTTT
TRBJ2-7 TRBV15 NA NA CATSRDSRVPYEQYF TGTGCCACCAGCAGAGATAGCAGGGTACCCTACGAGCAGTACTTC
TRBJ1-1 TRBV7-9 NA many CASSSVRGATEAFF TGTGCCAGCAGCTCGGTCCGGGGGGCCACTGAAGCTTTCTTT